The rows below give T cell receptor beta chains drawn from one sample of a study of post-analysis software for immune sequencing data. Using its own MiXCR run on the PCR reads, TCRdb lists one record per CDR3 protein. The table includes hundreds of thousands of distinct CDR3 sequences, roughly 47% detected once. Specimen: blood. The receptors shown here come from a girl between 5 and 17 years old with multiple sclerosis. CDR3s include the opening cysteine and the closing phenylalanine or tryptophan. Fields, in order: V gene, J gene, CDR3 protein.

>TRBV12-3/TRBV12-4|TRBJ2-1
CASRLDNGQFF
>TRBV29-1|TRBJ1-2
CSVEMVQGLGYTF
>TRBV5-1|TRBJ2-1
CASSLTGGGNEQFF
>TRBV6-5|TRBJ2-3
CASSPYELSDAQYF
>TRBV29-1|TRBJ1-1
CSVEQGGTEAFF
>TRBV4-1|TRBJ1-5
CASSQGSNQPQHF
>TRBV11-2|TRBJ2-5
CASSLGGWQGTETQYF
>TRBV7-9|TRBJ1-2
CASSSNPRLLSYGYTF
>TRBV27|TRBJ2-5
CASSFGGGKTQYF
>TRBV29-1|-
CSVEGRGEHNEQFF
>TRBV13|TRBJ2-1
CASSLWKLPLRLRDEQFF
>TRBV29-1|TRBJ1-4
CSVDAGRGEKLFF
>TRBV6-2/TRBV6-3|TRBJ1-2
CASRGQDYGYTF
>TRBV20-1|TRBJ2-1
CSARATHLGNEQFF
>TRBV3-1|TRBJ2-4
CASSQEGGIQYF
>TRBV6-5|TRBJ2-5
CASSYSPGEETQYF
>TRBV20-1|TRBJ2-1
CSAIVGGYNEQFF
>TRBV10-3|TRBJ2-1
CATSGGVTDEQFF
>TRBV7-3|TRBJ1-2
CASTATANYGYTF
>TRBV6-1|TRBJ1-1
CASNLGDRVNTEAFF
>TRBV11-2|TRBJ1-5
CASSLGGPGGQPQHF
>TRBV3-1|TRBJ2-5
CASSQEVRPQEAQYF
>TRBV12-3/TRBV12-4|TRBJ1-2
CASSAGRDNYGYTF
>TRBV5-1|TRBJ2-2
CASSPSAGGPRTGELFF
>TRBV29-1|TRBJ2-5
CSVQGGRETQYF
>TRBV5-1|TRBJ2-7
CASSFKADAYEQYF
>TRBV5-1|TRBJ2-3
CASSLATEDTQYF
>TRBV7-2|TRBJ2-7
CASSSRTKSYEQYF
>TRBV5-1|-
CASSLPGTSGFAYEQYF
>TRBV4-2|TRBJ2-7
CASSQELIGEYEQYF
>TRBV5-1|TRBJ2-3
CASSSPSGVDTQYF
>TRBV27|TRBJ2-1
CASISRYGTHNEQFF
>TRBV20-1|TRBJ1-2
CSATKGAVHYGYTF